This TCR beta chain derives from a study of blood T cell repertoires in COVID-19. Background on the study: From T cells, B-cell-depleted T cells, or PBMCs came the material, which was cDNA or gDNA.

The data were produced by immunoSEQ multiplex PCR, yet TCRdb's version contains in-frame clones alone and is incomplete. The sample has fewer than 200,000 clones, 65% to 85% seen once. Specimen: peripheral blood. This sequence originates from a woman older than 75 with acute or convalescent COVID-19.

The CDR3 sequence: CASSPRAGAYEQYF. CDR3 in DNA: TGTGCCAGCAGCCCCCGCGCAGGGGCCTACGAGCAGTACTTC. V usage is TRBV6-5 and J usage is TRBJ2-7; a possible D gene is TRBD1 (6 bases). V was cut by 6 bases and J by 2 bases, with 14 bases left in between. CDR1 and CDR2 from the germline V gene are MNHEY and SVGAGI. The CDR3 length is 14 residues.